The rows below give T cell receptor beta chains drawn from one sample of a study of radiation and T cells in renal cell carcinoma. Clones were read by immunoSEQ multiplex PCR, and TCRdb kept only the in-frame ones, dropping some. The profile shows around 99,000 clones, around 83% of them singletons. The source was blood, collected from a patient whose treatment included radiotherapy and nephrectomy. These receptor sequences come from a man aged 55-75 years with renal cell carcinoma. The CDR3 runs from the conserved cysteine through the conserved F or W. D genes are given only for firm matches. Rows may omit the clone size; those that give it use once, few, many or a size class.

J gene,V gene,D gene,clone size,CDR3 protein,CDR3 DNA
TRBJ2-1,TRBV6-1,TRBD1,few,CASSELQGYEFF,TGTGCCAGCAGTGAGTTACAGGGGTACGAGTTCTTC
TRBJ2-1,TRBV11-2,TRBD2,.,CASSLGVRLAGGEQFF,TGTGCCAGCAGCTTAGGGGTGAGACTAGCGGGGGGTGAGCAGTTCTTC
TRBJ2-5,TRBV7-9,TRBD2,once,CASSWGLAGETQYF,TGTGCCAGCAGTTGGGGACTAGCGGGAGAGACCCAGTACTTC
TRBJ2-5,TRBV28,.,.,CASSWVRRGRETQYF,TGTGCCAGCAGTTGGGTTAGGAGGGGTCGAGAGACCCAGTACTTC
TRBJ2-3,TRBV28,.,.,CASSPRGTDTQYF,TGTGCCAGCAGCCCGAGGGGCACAGATACGCAGTATTTT
TRBJ1-4,TRBV28,.,.,CASSLPAGHWNEKLFF,TGTGCCAGCAGTCTTCCCGCAGGTCACTGGAATGAAAAACTGTTTTTT
TRBJ1-1,TRBV7-9,.,many,CASSLGYMNTEAFF,TGTGCCAGCAGCTTGGGGTACATGAACACTGAAGCTTTCTTT
TRBJ1-2,TRBV15,.,.,CATSREQIPNYGYTF,TGTGCCACCAGCAGAGAACAGATCCCCAACTATGGCTACACCTTC
TRBJ1-2,TRBV2,.,.,CASSEQFYGYTF,TGTGCCAGCAGTGAACAGTTTTATGGCTACACCTTC
TRBJ2-1,TRBV9,.,few,CASSQNSYNEQFF,TGTGCCAGCAGTCAGAACTCCTACAATGAGCAGTTCTTC
TRBJ2-7,TRBV4-3,TRBD1,.,CASSQAGQGASEQYF,TGCGCCAGCAGCCAAGCGGGACAGGGGGCTTCCGAGCAGTACTTC
TRBJ2-7,TRBV5-1,TRBD1,.,CASSLGVQTGAEQYF,TGCGCCAGCAGCTTGGGAGTACAGACAGGGGCCGAGCAGTACTTC
TRBJ2-3,TRBV9,.,.,CASSVEAATDTQYF,TGTGCCAGCAGCGTAGAGGCAGCCACAGATACGCAGTATTTT
TRBJ2-3,TRBV4-1,.,.,CASSPYGRDTTDTQYF,TGCGCCAGCAGCCCGTATGGCCGGGACACAACAGATACGCAGTATTTT
TRBJ2-1,TRBV27,TRBD2,.,CASSLLGTSGYNEQFF,TGTGCCAGCAGTTTATTGGGGACTAGCGGCTACAATGAGCAGTTCTTC
TRBJ2-3,TRBV5-1,.,.,CASSSYTGPDTQYF,TGCGCCAGCAGCTCTTATACGGGTCCAGATACGCAGTATTTT
TRBJ1-5,TRBV5-5,.,.,CASSGADSNQPQHF,TGTGCCAGCAGCGGGGCCGATAGCAATCAGCCCCAGCATTTT
TRBJ1-2,TRBV4-1,TRBD1,.,CASSRPRDRPYSNYGYTF,TGCGCCAGCAGCCGGCCTCGGGACAGGCCCTACTCGAACTATGGCTACACCTTC
TRBJ2-7,TRBV28,.,.,CASSPHPPTVFYEQYF,TGTGCCAGCAGTCCCCACCCCCCGACAGTTTTCTACGAGCAGTACTTC
TRBJ2-3,TRBV2,TRBD2,.,CASSGVAGGHTDTQYF,TGTGCCAGCAGTGGAGTAGCGGGAGGGCACACAGATACGCAGTATTTT
TRBJ2-5,TRBV4-2,.,.,CASSQGWGETQYF,TGTGCCAGCAGCCAGGGTTGGGGAGAGACCCAGTACTTC
TRBJ2-1,TRBV7-2,TRBD2,.,CASSLARVGRVHNEQFF,TGTGCCAGCAGCTTGGCCCGGGTCGGGAGGGTCCACAATGAGCAGTTCTTC
TRBJ2-1,TRBV5-1,TRBD2,few,CASSFGNRLAPYNEQFF,TGCGCCAGCAGCTTTGGGAACCGACTAGCTCCGTACAATGAGCAGTTCTTC
TRBJ2-1,TRBV10-3,TRBD1,.,CAISEGTGVFYEQFF,TGTGCCATCAGTGAGGGGACAGGGGTCTTCTATGAGCAGTTCTTC
TRBJ2-5,TRBV19,TRBD1,.,CASSRDSLGETQYF,TGTGCCAGTAGTAGGGACAGCCTGGGGGAGACCCAGTACTTC
TRBJ2-5,TRBV19,.,few,CASSINKETQYF,TGTGCCAGTAGTATAAATAAAGAGACCCAGTACTTC
TRBJ1-2,TRBV25-1,TRBD1,.,CASLPDREDYGYTF,TGTGCCAGCCTCCCGGACAGGGAAGACTATGGCTACACCTTC
TRBJ2-7,TRBV7-9,.,few,CASSPGWAYEQYF,TGTGCCAGCTCCCCTGGGTGGGCCTACGAGCAGTACTTC
TRBJ2-7,TRBV5-8,.,.,CAAYAGFSYEQYF,TGTGCCGCCTACGCCGGGTTCTCCTACGAGCAGTACTTC
TRBJ1-1,TRBV6-5,.,.,CASSYSGAAFF,TGTGCCAGCAGTTACTCAGGGGCGGCTTTCTTT
TRBJ2-1,TRBV9,.,.,CASSVDYNEQFF,TGTGCCAGCAGCGTAGACTACAATGAGCAGTTCTTC